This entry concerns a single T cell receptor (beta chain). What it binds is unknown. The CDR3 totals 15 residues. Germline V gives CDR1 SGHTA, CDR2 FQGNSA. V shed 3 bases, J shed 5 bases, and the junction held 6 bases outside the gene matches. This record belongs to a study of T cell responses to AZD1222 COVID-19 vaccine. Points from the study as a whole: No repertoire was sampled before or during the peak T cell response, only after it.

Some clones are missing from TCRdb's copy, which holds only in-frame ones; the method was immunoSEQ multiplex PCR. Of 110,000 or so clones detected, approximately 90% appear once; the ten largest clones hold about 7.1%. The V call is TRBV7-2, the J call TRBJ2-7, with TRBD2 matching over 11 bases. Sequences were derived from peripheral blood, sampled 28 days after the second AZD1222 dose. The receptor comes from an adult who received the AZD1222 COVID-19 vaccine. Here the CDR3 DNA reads TGTGCCAGCAGCTTTAGCGGGAGGGCCGCCCACGAGCAGTACTTC. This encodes CASSFSGRAAHEQYF. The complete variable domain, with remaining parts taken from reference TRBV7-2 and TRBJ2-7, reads GAGVSQSPSNKVTEKGKDVELRCDPISGHTALYWYRQSLGQGLEFLIYFQGNSAPDKSGLPSDRFSAERTGGSVSTLTIQRTQQEDSAVYLCASSFSGRAAHEQYFGPGTRLTVT.